These 28 T cell receptor beta chains were sequenced from one sample in a study of blood T cell repertoires in COVID-19. Profiled with immunoSEQ multiplex PCR; TCRdb holds only in-frame clones, not every one. Here the sample spans around 63,000 clones, approximately 89% being singletons. Sequenced: peripheral blood. All receptors derive from a man between 60 and 75 years old with acute or convalescent COVID-19.

The chain carries TRBV6-5 and TRBJ1-5, with D perhaps matching TRBD1 (6 bases). Trimming left V 7 bases short and J 4 bases short, with 14 bases between. Germline V gives CDR1 MNHEY, CDR2 SVGAGI. The CDR3 sequence is 14 residues long. This CDR3 reads CASTAGGHNQPQHF. DNA for the CDR3: TGTGCCAGCACGGCGGGGGGGCATAATCAGCCCCAGCATTTT.

This clone has a single count. This CDR3 reads CASSQDRGGGSEAFF. CDR3 in DNA: TGTGCCAGCAGCCAAGACAGGGGTGGAGGCAGTGAAGCTTTCTTT. The genes are TRBV4-2 and TRBJ1-1, with D tentatively TRBD1 (6 bases). The CDR3 covers 15 residues. V lost 0 bases to trimming and J lost 7 bases, with 15 bases between them. In germline, CDR1 is LGHNA, CDR2 YNFKEQ.

The rearrangement uses TRBV4-3 and TRBJ2-7; 9 bases line up with TRBD2. The length of the CDR3 is 18 residues. Germline V gene data show CDR1 as LGHNA and CDR2 as YSLEER. Trimming took 0 bases from V and 2 from J; bases not matched to a gene: 11. For the CDR3, the DNA is TGCGCCAGCAGCCAAGACCCGCCCACAGCGGGGGGCACCTACGAGCAGTACTTC. Its translation: CASSQDPPTAGGTYEQYF.

CDR3: CASSPNPGQDYNSPLHF. CDR3 coding DNA: TGTGCCAGCAGCCCCAATCCGGGACAGGATTATAATTCACCCCTCCACTTT. The genes are TRBV9 and TRBJ1-6, with 8 bases lining up with TRBD1. The CDR3 sequence is 17 residues long. Per the germline V gene, CDR1 is SGDLS and CDR2 is YYNGEE. J lost 4 bases, V lost 4 bases, and 10 bases had no gene match. The entire variable domain, with the rest obtained from reference TRBV9 and TRBJ1-6, is as follows: DSGVTQTPKHLITATGQRVTLRCSPRSGDLSVYWYQQSLDQGLQFLIQYYNGEERAKGNILERFSAQQFPDLHSELNLSSLELGDSALYFCASSPNPGQDYNSPLHFGNGTRLTVT.

V is TRBV10-3 and J is TRBJ1-2; TRBD1 matches at 8 bases. The germline gives CDR1 ENHRY, CDR2 SYGVKD. CDR3 size: 15 residues. V shed 2 bases, J shed 4 bases, and the junction held 6 bases outside the gene matches. For the CDR3, the DNA is TGTGCCATCAGTGAGACACAGACAGGGGTCTATGGCTACACCTTC. Translating gives CAISETQTGVYGYTF.

The V call is TRBV14, the J call TRBJ2-7, with no clear D. This CDR3 has 13 residues. Looked up from germline, CDR1 is SGHDN and CDR2 is FVKESK. Deletions cut 5 bases from V and 6 bases from J, with 14 bases between. CDR3 sequence reads: CASSKGRRGEQYF. Here the CDR3 DNA reads TGTGCCAGCAGCAAAGGTAGGCGAGGCGAGCAGTACTTC.

The chain is built from TRBV5-1 and TRBJ2-3; 15 bases line up with TRBD2. V trimming: 0 bases; J trimming: 9 bases; junction bases outside the gene matches: 5. This CDR3 region has 16 residues. The germline V gene has CDR1 SGHRS and CDR2 YFSETQ. As DNA, the CDR3 is TGCGCCAGCAGCTTGGGAGGGACTAGCGGGGGGCACACGCAGTATTTT. Its translation is CASSLGGTSGGHTQYF.

V gene TRBV11-2 combines with J gene TRBJ1-5; no reliable D call. The germline V gene has CDR1 SGHAT and CDR2 FQNNGV. Trimming stripped 5 bases from V and 9 bases from J, with 14 bases between. The CDR3 sequence is 13 residues long. DNA of the CDR3: TGTGCCAGCAGCGACCGCCCGGAGGCGCCCCAGCATTTT. This translates into CASSDRPEAPQHF.

This clone was observed once. The rearrangement joins TRBV9 to TRBJ1-2, with 12 bases aligning to TRBD1. The CDR3 extends over 15 amino acids. V was clipped by 0 bases and J by 8 bases; unmatched bases: 5. The germline gives CDR1 SGDLS, CDR2 YYNGEE. The CDR3 DNA follows: TGTGCCAGCAGCGTAGTGGGACAGGGGGCTGGAGGCTACACCTTC. It translates to CASSVVGQGAGGYTF.

This clone was seen a few times. The chain couples TRBV19 to TRBJ1-3; possible D gene TRBD1, 5 bases. Germline CDR1 is LNHDA and CDR2 is SQIVND (reference sequence). Trimming removed 10 bases at V and 2 bases at J, with 12 bases between. The CDR3 runs 13 residues. The CDR3 loop reads CATTGEAGNTIYF. In DNA, the CDR3 is TGTGCCACCACGGGGGAAGCTGGAAACACCATATATTTT. Combining the CDR3 with reference TRBV19 and TRBJ1-3 gives the whole variable domain DGGITQSPKYLFRKEGQNVTLSCEQNLNHDAMYWYRQDPGQGLRLIYYSQIVNDFQKGDIAEGYSVSREKKESFPLTVTSAQKNPTAFYLCATTGEAGNTIYFGEGSWLTVV.

The J gene is TRBJ2-1, the V gene TRBV7-8; TRBD2 aligns across 9 bases. Germline CDR1 SGHVS, CDR2 FQNEAQ. The CDR3 consists of 16 residues. V was pared by 5 bases and J by 7 bases, with 12 bases of the junction left unmatched. The CDR3 nucleotides read TGTGCCAGCAGCACCTTAGGAGCGGGGGGTAGAAATGAGCAGTTCTTC. The encoded protein is CASSTLGAGGRNEQFF. The whole variable domain, filled in from reference TRBV7-8 and TRBJ2-1, reads GAGVSQSPRYKVAKRGQDVALRCDPISGHVSLFWYQQALGQGPEFLTYFQNEAQLDKSGLPSDRFFAERPEGSVSTLKIQRTQQEDSAVYLCASSTLGAGGRNEQFFGPGTRLTVL.

This clone was picked up one time. The rearrangement links TRBV21-1 to TRBJ1-4. TRBV21-1 has pseudogene status. The CDR3 has 16 residues. This CDR3 is CASEKAGARTNEKLFF. CDR3 sequence (DNA): TGTGCCAGCGAAAAAGCGGGGGCGCGGACTAATGAAAAACTGTTTTTT.

The V call is TRBV7-2, the J call TRBJ2-1; 7 positions agree with TRBD2. Germline loops: CDR1 SGHTA, CDR2 FQGNSA. V shed 8 bases, J shed 13 bases, and the junction held 17 bases outside the gene matches. The length of the CDR3 is 14 residues. The CDR3 DNA sequence: TGTGCCAGCGCAAGTCGCGGGGGTGCGAGCGAACAGTTCTTC. Translating gives CASASRGGASEQFF.

The chain employs TRBV5-5 and TRBJ2-3, with 15 bases matching TRBD2. With 4 bases clipped from V and 5 bases from J, the junction kept 8 bases outside the gene matches. This CDR3 has 17 residues. Germline V CDR1 and CDR2: SGHKS, YYEKEE (reference sequence). This chain's CDR3 is CASSPRTSGGALDTQYF. For the CDR3, the DNA is TGTGCCAGCAGCCCCCGGACTAGCGGGGGGGCCTTAGATACGCAGTATTTT.

This sequence joins TRBV7-3 and TRBJ2-7, with 7 bases matching TRBD1. Germline lookup yields CDR1 SGHTA and CDR2 FQGTGA. The CDR3 contains 16 residues. Germline trimming cut 3 bases from V and 0 bases from J; bases unmatched to any gene: 8. CDR3 sequence: CASSLSGTETSYEQYF. The CDR3 DNA reads as TGTGCCAGCAGCTTGTCCGGGACAGAGACCTCCTACGAGCAGTACTTC.

V is TRBV7-6 and J is TRBJ1-1, with TRBD1 matching over 7 bases. The CDR3 runs 13 residues. Germline assignment: CDR1 SGHVS and CDR2 FNYEAQ. The trim removed 5 bases at V and 5 bases at J, leaving 5 bases unmatched. The CDR3 spells CASSPTGWTEAFF. DNA of the CDR3: TGTGCCAGCAGCCCGACAGGGTGGACTGAAGCTTTCTTT.

The J gene is TRBJ2-6, the V gene TRBV9; D is undetermined. Germline-derived CDR1 and CDR2 are SGDLS and YYNGEE. The ends were cut back, 2 bases at V and 0 bases at J, with 12 bases in the middle. There are 17 residues in the CDR3. The CDR3 loop reads CASSVSPVISGANVLTF. CDR3 nucleotide sequence: TGTGCCAGCAGCGTTTCCCCGGTCATCTCTGGGGCCAACGTCCTGACTTTC. Supplemented by reference TRBV9 and TRBJ2-6, the full variable domain reads DSGVTQTPKHLITATGQRVTLRCSPRSGDLSVYWYQQSLDQGLQFLIQYYNGEERAKGNILERFSAQQFPDLHSELNLSSLELGDSALYFCASSVSPVISGANVLTFGAGSRLTVL.

The chain couples TRBV5-1 to TRBJ1-2; 12 bases agree with TRBD1. From germline, CDR1 is SGHRS and CDR2 YFSETQ. The CDR3 totals 15 residues. J was trimmed by 6 bases and V by 0 bases; bases with no gene match: 3. Here the CDR3 reads CASSLEGQGAHGYTF. The CDR3 DNA is TGCGCCAGCAGCTTGGAGGGACAGGGGGCTCATGGCTACACCTTC.

The chain combines TRBV4-3 with TRBJ2-7, with 10 nucleotides matching TRBD1. This CDR3 contains 16 residues. Germline-derived CDR1 and CDR2 are LGHNA and YSLEER. V lost 0 bases to trimming and J lost 2 bases; unmatched junction nucleotides: 4. The chain's CDR3 is CASSQEAGQGAYEQYF. CDR3 bases: TGCGCCAGCAGCCAAGAAGCTGGACAGGGGGCCTACGAGCAGTACTTC.

V usage is TRBV7-2 and J usage is TRBJ1-1; 8 nucleotides line up with TRBD1. The CDR3 extends over 16 amino acids. The trim removed 5 bases at V and 0 bases at J, leaving 8 bases unmatched. CDR1 is SGHTA, CDR2 FQGNSA, per germline. Here the CDR3 reads CASSPGTGVMNTEAFF. The CDR3 DNA follows: TGTGCCAGCAGCCCTGGGACAGGAGTCATGAACACTGAAGCTTTCTTT.

The rearrangement links TRBV10-2 to TRBJ2-1; 13 bases are shared with TRBD2. The CDR3 runs 17 residues. From germline, CDR1 is WSHSY and CDR2 SAAADI. The junction had 10 bases not matched to a gene; V was cut back by 7 bases and J by 4 bases. CDR3 sequence (DNA): TGCGCCAGCAAAGGACTAGCGGGGGCCGATTTTTACAATGAGCAGTTCTTC. It encodes CASKGLAGADFYNEQFF.

The chain carries TRBV14 and TRBJ1-1; weak D call: TRBD1 (5 bases). The V gene lost 3 bases and the J gene lost 0 bases, with 5 bases spanning the gap. This CDR3 comprises 13 residues. CDR1 is SGHDN and CDR2 is FVKESK in the germline V gene. The CDR3 bases are TGTGCCAGCAGCCAGACAGTGAACACTGAAGCTTTCTTT. This codes for CASSQTVNTEAFF.

This clone showed up just once. This chain links TRBV12-5 with TRBJ1-5, with unresolved D. The CDR3 loop spans 15 amino acids. The germline V and J ends were trimmed by 5 bases and 2 bases, with 13 bases remaining between them. Germline V gives CDR1 LGHNT, CDR2 FRNRAP. CDR3: CASGRGDGGNQPQHF. DNA of the CDR3: TGTGCTAGTGGTCGGGGAGACGGAGGCAATCAGCCCCAGCATTTT.

The gene calls are TRBV9 and TRBJ2-3, with 12 bases that match TRBD1. Germline V gene sequence: CDR1 SGDLS, CDR2 YYNGEE. The CDR3 consists of 16 residues. After removal of 0 bases from V and 6 bases from J, the junction contained 5 bases not matched to a gene. The CDR3 here is CASSVVGTGGLDTQYF. The DNA for the CDR3 is TGTGCCAGCAGCGTAGTAGGGACAGGGGGCCTTGATACGCAGTATTTT.

This rearrangement joins TRBV13 to TRBJ2-3, with D perhaps matching TRBD2 (7 bases). The germline V gene has CDR1 PRHDT and CDR2 FYEKMQ (reference sequence). V lost 8 bases and J 4 bases, leaving 16 bases between the germline ends. The CDR3 is 14 amino acids. This CDR3 is CASLRTGGADTQYF. The CDR3 nucleotides are TGTGCCAGCCTTAGGACGGGGGGCGCAGATACGCAGTATTTT.

The chain couples TRBV7-2 to TRBJ1-2; D possibly corresponds to TRBD1 (6 bases). The CDR3 sequence is 16 residues long. Germline CDR1 SGHTA, CDR2 FQGNSA. V shed 5 bases and J shed 0 bases, with 16 bases lying between them. The CDR3 reads CASSQRAGATNYGYTF. CDR3 in DNA: TGTGCCAGCAGCCAAAGGGCGGGGGCGACTAACTATGGCTACACCTTC.

V is TRBV14 and J is TRBJ1-2; TRBD1 matches 10 bases. CDR3 size: 15 residues. CDR1 is SGHDN and CDR2 is FVKESK in the germline V gene. V lost 3 bases to trimming and J lost 5 bases; unmatched junction nucleotides: 6. The CDR3 DNA sequence: TGTGCCAGCAGCCAGGGTCCGGGACAGGGGTATGGCTACACCTTC. It yields the protein CASSQGPGQGYGYTF.

This chain joins TRBV19 and TRBJ1-1, with 11 bases aligning to TRBD1. Trimming cost V 1 base and J 5 bases; bases outside gene matches: 3. The CDR3 sequence is 15 residues long. Germline lookup yields CDR1 LNHDA and CDR2 SQIVND (reference sequence). The CDR3 loop is CASSIGTGGLTEAFF. The CDR3 nucleotides read TGTGCCAGTAGTATAGGGACAGGGGGCTTGACTGAAGCTTTCTTT.